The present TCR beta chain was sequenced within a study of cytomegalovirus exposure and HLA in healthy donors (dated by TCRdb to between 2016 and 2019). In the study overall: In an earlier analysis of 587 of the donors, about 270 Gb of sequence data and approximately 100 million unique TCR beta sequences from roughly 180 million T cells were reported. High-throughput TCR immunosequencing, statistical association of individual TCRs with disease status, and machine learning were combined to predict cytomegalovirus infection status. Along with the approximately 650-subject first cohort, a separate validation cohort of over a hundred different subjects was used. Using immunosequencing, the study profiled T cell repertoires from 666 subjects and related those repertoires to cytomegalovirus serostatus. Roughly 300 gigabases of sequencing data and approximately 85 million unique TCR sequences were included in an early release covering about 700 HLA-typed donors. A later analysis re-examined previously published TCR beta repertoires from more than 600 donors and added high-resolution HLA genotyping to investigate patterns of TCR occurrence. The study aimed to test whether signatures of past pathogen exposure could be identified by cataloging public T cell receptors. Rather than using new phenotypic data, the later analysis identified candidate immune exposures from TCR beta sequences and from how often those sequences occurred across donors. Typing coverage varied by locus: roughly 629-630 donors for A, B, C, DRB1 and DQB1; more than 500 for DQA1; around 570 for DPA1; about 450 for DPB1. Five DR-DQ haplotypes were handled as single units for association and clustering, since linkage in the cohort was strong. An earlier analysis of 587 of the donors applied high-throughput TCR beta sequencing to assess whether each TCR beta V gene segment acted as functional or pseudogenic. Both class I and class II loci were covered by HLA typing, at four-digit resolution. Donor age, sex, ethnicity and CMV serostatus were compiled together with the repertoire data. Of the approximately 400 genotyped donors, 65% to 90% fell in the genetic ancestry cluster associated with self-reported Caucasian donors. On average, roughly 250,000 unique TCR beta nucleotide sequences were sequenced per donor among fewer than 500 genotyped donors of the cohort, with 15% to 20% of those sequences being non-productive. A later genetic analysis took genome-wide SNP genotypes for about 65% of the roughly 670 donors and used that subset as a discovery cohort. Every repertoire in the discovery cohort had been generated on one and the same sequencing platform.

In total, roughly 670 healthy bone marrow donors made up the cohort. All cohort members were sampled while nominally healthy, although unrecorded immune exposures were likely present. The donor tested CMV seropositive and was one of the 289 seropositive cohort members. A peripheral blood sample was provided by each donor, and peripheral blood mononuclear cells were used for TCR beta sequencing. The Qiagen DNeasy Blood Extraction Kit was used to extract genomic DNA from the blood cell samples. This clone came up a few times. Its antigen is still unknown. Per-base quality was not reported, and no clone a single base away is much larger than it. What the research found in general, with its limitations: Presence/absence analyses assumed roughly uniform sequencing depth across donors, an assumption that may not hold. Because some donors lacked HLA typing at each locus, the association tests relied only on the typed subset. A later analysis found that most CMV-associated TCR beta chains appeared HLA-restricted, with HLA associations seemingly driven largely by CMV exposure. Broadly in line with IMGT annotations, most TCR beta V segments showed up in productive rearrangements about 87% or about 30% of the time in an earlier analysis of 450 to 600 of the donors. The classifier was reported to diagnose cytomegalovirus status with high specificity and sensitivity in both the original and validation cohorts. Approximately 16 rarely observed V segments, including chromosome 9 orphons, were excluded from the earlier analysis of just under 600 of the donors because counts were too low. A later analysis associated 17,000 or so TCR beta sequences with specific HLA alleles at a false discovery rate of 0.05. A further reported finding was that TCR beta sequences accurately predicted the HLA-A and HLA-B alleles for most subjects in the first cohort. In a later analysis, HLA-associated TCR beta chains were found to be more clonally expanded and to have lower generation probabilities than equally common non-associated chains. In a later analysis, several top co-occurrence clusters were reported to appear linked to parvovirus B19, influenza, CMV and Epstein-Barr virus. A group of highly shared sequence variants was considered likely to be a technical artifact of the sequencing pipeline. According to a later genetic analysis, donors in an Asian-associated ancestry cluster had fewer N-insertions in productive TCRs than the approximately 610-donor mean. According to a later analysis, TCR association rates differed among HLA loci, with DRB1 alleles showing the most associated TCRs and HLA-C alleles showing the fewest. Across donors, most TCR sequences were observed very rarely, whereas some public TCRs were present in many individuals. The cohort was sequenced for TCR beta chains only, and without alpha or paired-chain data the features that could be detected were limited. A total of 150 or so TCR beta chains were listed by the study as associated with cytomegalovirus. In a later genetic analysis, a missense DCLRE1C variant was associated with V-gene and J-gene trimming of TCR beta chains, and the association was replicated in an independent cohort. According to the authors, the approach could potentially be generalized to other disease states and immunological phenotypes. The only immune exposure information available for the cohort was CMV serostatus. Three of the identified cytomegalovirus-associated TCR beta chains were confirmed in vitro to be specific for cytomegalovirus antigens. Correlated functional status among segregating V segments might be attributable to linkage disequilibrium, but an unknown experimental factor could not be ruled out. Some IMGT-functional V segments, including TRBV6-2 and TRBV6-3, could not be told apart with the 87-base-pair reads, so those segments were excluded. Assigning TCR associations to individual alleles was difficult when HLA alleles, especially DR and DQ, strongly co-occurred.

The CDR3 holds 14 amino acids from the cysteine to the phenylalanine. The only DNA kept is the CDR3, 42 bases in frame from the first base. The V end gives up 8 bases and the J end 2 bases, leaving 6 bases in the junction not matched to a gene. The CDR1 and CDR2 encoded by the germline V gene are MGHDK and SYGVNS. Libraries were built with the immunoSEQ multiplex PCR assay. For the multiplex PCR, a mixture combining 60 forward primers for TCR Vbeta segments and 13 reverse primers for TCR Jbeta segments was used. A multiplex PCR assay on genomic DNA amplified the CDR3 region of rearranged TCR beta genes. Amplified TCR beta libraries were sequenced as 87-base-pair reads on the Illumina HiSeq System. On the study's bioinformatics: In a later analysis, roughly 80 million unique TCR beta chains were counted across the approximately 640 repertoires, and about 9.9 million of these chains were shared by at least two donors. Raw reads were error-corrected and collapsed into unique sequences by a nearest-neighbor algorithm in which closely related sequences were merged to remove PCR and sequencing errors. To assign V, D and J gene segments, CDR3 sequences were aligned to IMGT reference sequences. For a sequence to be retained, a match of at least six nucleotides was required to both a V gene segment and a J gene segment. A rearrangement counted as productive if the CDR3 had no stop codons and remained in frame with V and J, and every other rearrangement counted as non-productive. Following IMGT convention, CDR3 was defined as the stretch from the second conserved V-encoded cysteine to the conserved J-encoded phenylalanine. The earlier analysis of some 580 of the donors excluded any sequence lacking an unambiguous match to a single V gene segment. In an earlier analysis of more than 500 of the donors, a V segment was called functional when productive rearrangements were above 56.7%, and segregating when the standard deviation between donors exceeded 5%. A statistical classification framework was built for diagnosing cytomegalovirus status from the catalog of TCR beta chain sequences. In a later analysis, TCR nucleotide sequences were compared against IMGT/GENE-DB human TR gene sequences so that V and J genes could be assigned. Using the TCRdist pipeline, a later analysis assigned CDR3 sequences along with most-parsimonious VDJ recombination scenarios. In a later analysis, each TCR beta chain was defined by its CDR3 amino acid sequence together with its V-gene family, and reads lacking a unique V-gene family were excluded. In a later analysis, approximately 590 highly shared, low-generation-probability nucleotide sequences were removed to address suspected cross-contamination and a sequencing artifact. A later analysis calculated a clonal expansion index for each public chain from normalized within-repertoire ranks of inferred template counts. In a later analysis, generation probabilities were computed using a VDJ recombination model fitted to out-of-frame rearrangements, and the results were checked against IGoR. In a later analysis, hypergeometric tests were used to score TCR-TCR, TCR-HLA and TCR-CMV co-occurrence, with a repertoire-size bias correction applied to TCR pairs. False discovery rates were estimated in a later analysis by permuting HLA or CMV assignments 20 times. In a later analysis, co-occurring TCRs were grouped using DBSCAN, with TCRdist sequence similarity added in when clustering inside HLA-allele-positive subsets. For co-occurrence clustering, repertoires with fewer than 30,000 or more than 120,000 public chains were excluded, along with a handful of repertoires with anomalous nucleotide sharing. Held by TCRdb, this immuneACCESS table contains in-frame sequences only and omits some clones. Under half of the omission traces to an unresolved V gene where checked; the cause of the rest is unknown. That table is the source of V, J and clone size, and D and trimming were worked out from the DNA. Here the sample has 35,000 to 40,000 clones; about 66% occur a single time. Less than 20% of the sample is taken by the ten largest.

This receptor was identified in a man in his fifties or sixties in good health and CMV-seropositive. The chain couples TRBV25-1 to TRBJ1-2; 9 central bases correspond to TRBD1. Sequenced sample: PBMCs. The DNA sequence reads TGTGCCAGCCGTGGCGACAGGGGGAACTATGGCTACACCTTC. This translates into CASRGDRGNYGYTF.